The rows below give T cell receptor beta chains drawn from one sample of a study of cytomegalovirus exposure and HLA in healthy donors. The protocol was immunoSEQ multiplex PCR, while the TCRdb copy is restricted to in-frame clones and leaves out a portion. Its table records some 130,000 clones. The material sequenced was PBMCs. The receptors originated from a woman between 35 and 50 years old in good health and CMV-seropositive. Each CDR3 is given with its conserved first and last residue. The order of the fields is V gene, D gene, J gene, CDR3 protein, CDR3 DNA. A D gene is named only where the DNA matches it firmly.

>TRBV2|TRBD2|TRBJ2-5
CASSERLAGLYQETQYF
TGTGCCAGCAGTGAACGGCTAGCGGGCCTCTACCAAGAGACCCAGTACTTC
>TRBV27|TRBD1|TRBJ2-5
CASGKGQALRETQYF
TGTGCCAGCGGAAAGGGACAGGCCCTGCGAGAGACCCAGTACTTC
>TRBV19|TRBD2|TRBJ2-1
CASSIALRTRSINEQFF
TGTGCCAGTAGTATAGCCCTCCGGACTAGATCAATTAATGAGCAGTTCTTC
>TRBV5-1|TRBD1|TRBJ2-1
CASSLGTVNNEQFF
TGCGCCAGCAGCTTAGGGACAGTCAACAATGAGCAGTTCTTC
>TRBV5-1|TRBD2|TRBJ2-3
CASSLEVAAGADTQYF
TGCGCCAGCAGCTTGGAAGTGGCAGCGGGAGCAGATACGCAGTATTTT
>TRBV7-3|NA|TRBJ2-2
CASSLDGRPNTGELFF
TGTGCCAGCAGCTTAGACGGGAGACCTAACACCGGGGAGCTGTTTTTT
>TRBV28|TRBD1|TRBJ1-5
CASRGDREDQPQHF
TGTGCCAGCAGGGGAGACAGGGAGGATCAGCCCCAGCATTTT
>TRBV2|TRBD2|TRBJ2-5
CASSDPSGRVETQYF
TGTGCCAGCAGTGATCCTAGCGGGAGGGTAGAGACCCAGTACTTC
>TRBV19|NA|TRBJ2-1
CASRPGVRSYNEQFF
TGTGCCAGTAGACCAGGGGTCCGCTCCTACAATGAGCAGTTCTTC
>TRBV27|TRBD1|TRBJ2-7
CASRGLGTGFHEQYF
TGTGCCAGCAGAGGTTTGGGGACAGGGTTCCACGAGCAGTACTTC
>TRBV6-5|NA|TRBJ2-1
CATSRTPTGQFF
TGTGCCACATCCCGGACACCGACAGGGCAGTTCTTC
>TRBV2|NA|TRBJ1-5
CATRGGLEQPQHF
TGTGCCACCCGGGGGGGACTGGAACAGCCCCAGCATTTT
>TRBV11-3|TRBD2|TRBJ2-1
CASSLLAGGLDEQFF
TGTGCCAGCAGCTTATTAGCGGGAGGCTTGGATGAGCAGTTCTTC
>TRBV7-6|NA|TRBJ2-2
CASSSRETWNTGELFF
TGTGCCAGCAGTAGTCGGGAGACTTGGAACACCGGGGAGCTGTTTTTT
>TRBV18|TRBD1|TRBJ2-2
CASSPRQGATGELFF
TGTGCCAGCTCACCTAGACAGGGGGCCACCGGGGAGCTGTTTTTT
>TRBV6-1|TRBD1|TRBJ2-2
CASSEIQQGAANTGELFF
TGTGCCAGCAGTGAGATTCAACAGGGGGCAGCGAACACCGGGGAGCTGTTTTTT
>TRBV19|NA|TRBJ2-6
CASSIGRQASSGANVLTF
TGTGCCAGTAGTATTGGGAGACAGGCCAGCTCTGGGGCCAACGTCCTGACTTTC
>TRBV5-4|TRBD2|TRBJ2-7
CASRRVPGLAGDKTYEQYF
TGTGCCAGCAGACGAGTCCCGGGACTAGCGGGAGATAAAACCTACGAGCAGTACTTC
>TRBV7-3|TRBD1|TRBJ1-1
CASSLKGGAYTEAFF
TGTGCCAGCAGCTTAAAAGGGGGCGCTTACACTGAAGCTTTCTTT
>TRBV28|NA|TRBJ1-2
CASSSTTPGYGYTF
TGTGCCAGCAGTTCGACGACTCCCGGATATGGCTACACCTTC
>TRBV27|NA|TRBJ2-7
CASGDSQGVPYEQYF
TGTGCCAGCGGCGACTCACAGGGTGTACCCTACGAGCAGTACTTC
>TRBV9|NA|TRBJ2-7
CASSVGSGAAYEQYF
TGTGCCAGCAGCGTAGGCAGTGGGGCTGCCTACGAGCAGTACTTC
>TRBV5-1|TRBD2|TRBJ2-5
CASSSGRGSGETQYF
TGCGCCAGCAGTAGCGGGAGAGGGAGTGGGGAGACCCAGTACTTC
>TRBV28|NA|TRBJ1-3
CASSLSASSGNTIYF
TGTGCCAGCAGTTTATCCGCTAGCTCTGGAAACACCATATATTTT
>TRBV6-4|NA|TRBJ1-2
CASSDQASVGGYTF
TGTGCCAGCAGTGACCAGGCCTCGGTTGGGGGCTACACCTTC
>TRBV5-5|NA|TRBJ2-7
CASSLTSTSDEQYF
TGTGCCAGCAGCCTGACTAGTACATCGGACGAGCAGTACTTC
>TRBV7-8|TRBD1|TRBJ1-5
CASSHDRDQPQHF
TGTGCCAGCAGCCATGACAGGGACCAGCCCCAGCATTTT
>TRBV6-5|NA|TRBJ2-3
CASSRLVQGTDTQYF
TGTGCCAGCAGCAGACTAGTTCAGGGCACAGATACGCAGTATTTT
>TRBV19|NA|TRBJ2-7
CASSIGAYYEQYF
TGTGCCAGTAGTATAGGAGCTTACTACGAGCAGTACTTC
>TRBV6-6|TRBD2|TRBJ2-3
CASSLAGGADTQYF
TGTGCCAGCAGTTTGGCGGGAGGAGCAGATACGCAGTATTTT
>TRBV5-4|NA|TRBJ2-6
CASSLEGTGANVLTF
TGTGCCAGCAGCTTGGAGGGGACTGGGGCCAACGTCCTGACTTTC
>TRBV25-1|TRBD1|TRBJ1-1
CASSESSGKGASEAFF
TGTGCCAGCAGTGAATCCTCAGGGAAGGGGGCCTCTGAAGCTTTCTTT
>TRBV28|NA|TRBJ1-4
CASSLNIRKLFF
TGTGCCAGCAGTTTAAATATCCGAAAACTGTTTTTT
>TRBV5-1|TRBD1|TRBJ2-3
CASSLEGQGADTQYF
TGCGCCAGCAGCTTGGAGGGACAGGGGGCAGATACGCAGTATTTT
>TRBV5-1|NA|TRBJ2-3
CASSLGGITDTQYF
TGCGCCAGCAGCTTGGGCGGGATCACAGATACGCAGTATTTT
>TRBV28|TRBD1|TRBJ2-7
CASRHTGGFGYEQYF
TGTGCCAGCAGACATACAGGGGGCTTCGGCTACGAGCAGTACTTC
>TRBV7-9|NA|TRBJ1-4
CASSQSGDRGEKLFF
TGTGCCAGCAGCCAAAGCGGCGACCGCGGGGAAAAACTGTTTTTT
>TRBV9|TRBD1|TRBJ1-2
CASSVDRGGYTF
TGTGCCAGCAGCGTTGACAGGGGTGGCTACACCTTC
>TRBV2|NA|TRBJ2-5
CASIGTPQETQYF
TGTGCCAGCATAGGGACTCCACAAGAGACCCAGTACTTC
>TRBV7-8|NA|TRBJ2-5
CASSSSDSSQETQYF
TGTGCCAGCAGCTCCTCCGATTCTAGCCAAGAGACCCAGTACTTC
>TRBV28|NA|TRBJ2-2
CASSSPSVPGELFF
TGTGCCAGCAGTTCCCCTAGCGTACCCGGGGAGCTGTTTTTT
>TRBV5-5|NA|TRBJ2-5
CASSLFGSQETQYF
TGTGCCAGCAGCTTGTTCGGGAGTCAAGAGACCCAGTACTTC
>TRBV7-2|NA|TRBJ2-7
CASSLSIHEQYF
TGTGCCAGCAGCCTAAGTATCCACGAGCAGTACTTC
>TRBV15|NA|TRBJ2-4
CATSRDPEDAMQYF
TGTGCCACCAGCAGAGATCCGGAGGACGCAATGCAGTACTTC
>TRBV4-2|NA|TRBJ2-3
CASSPGGNRGFTDTQYF
TGTGCCAGCAGCCCCGGGGGAAACAGGGGCTTCACAGATACGCAGTATTTT